The TCR beta chain described here comes from a study of cytomegalovirus exposure and HLA in healthy donors. Findings of the study overall: A list of 164 TCR beta chains associated with cytomegalovirus was given.

Turning to this clone: Its antigen is undetermined.

Sequenced by immunoSEQ multiplex PCR; TCRdb stores in-frame clones only, minus some. The data show some 120,000 clones, roughly 90% seen once. The receptor was derived from a woman aged 18-35 years in good health and CMV-seronegative. Sample: PBMCs.

This CDR3 is CASSFTTGGENEQFF. As DNA, the CDR3 is TGTGCCAGCAGCTTTACCACAGGGGGGGAGAATGAGCAGTTCTTC. The chain uses TRBV11-2 and TRBJ2-1; D might be TRBD1 (8 bases). The CDR3 sequence is 15 residues long. V dropped 3 bases and J dropped 7 bases, with 16 bases sitting between them. Per the germline V gene, CDR1 is SGHAT and CDR2 is FQNNGV.